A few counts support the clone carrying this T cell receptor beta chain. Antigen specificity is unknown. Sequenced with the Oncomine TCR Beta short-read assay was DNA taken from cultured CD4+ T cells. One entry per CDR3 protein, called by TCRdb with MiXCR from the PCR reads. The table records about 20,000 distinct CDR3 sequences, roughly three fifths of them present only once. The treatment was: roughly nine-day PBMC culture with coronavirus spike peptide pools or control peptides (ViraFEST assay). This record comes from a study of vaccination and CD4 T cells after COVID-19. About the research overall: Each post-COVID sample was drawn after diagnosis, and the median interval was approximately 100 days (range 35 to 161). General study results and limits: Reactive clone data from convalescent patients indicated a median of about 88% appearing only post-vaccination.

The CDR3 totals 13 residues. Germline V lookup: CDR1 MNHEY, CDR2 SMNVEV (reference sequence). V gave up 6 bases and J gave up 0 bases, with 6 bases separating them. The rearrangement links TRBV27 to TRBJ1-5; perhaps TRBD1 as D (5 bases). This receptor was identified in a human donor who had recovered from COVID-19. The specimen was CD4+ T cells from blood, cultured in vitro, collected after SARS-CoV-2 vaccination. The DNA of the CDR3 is TGTGCCAGCAGGGACAATAGCAATCAGCCCCAGCATTTT. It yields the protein CASRDNSNQPQHF.